The next 30 T cell receptor beta chains were all read from a single sample in a study of cytomegalovirus exposure and HLA in healthy donors. The PCR had 60 Vbeta and 13 Jbeta primers. TCRdb keeps only in-frame clones here, not all; method: immunoSEQ multiplex PCR. The listing contains 180,000 or so clones. Sequenced: PBMCs. These receptors originate from a woman between 18 and 29 years old in good health and CMV-seropositive.

The chain uses TRBV5-6 and TRBJ1-4; the D is unclear. Germline V gene data show CDR1 as SGHDT and CDR2 as YYEEEE. The V end lost 0 bases, the J end lost 4 bases, and 13 bases lay between the germline ends. This CDR3 comprises 16 residues. CDR3 protein: CASSLVRGGLNEKLFF. Written as DNA, the CDR3 is TGTGCCAGCAGCTTGGTCCGCGGAGGACTTAATGAAAAACTGTTTTTT.

The genes are TRBV27 and TRBJ1-5; 7 bases are shared with TRBD1. V dropped 3 bases and J dropped 4; count of bases not matched to a gene: 3. The CDR3 is 14 amino acids. Per the germline V gene, CDR1 is MNHEY and CDR2 is SMNVEV (reference sequence). The DNA of the CDR3 is TGTGCCAGCAGTTTGGGGGGACAGAATCAGCCCCAGCATTTT. Translated: CASSLGGQNQPQHF.

The rearrangement links TRBV10-3 to TRBJ1-1, with 7 positions matching TRBD1. The germline V gene encodes CDR1 ENHRY and CDR2 SYGVKD. Trimming removed 10 bases from V and 1 base from J; junction bases left unmatched: 6. This CDR3 region has 13 residues. The CDR3 DNA reads TGTGCCACGGCCAGGGGGGCGAACACTGAAGCTTTCTTT. Translation gives CATARGANTEAFF.

V is TRBV5-6 and J is TRBJ2-5, with 7 bases lining up with TRBD1. The CDR3 contains 15 residues. Germline assignment: CDR1 SGHDT and CDR2 YYEEEE. The ends lost 0 bases at V and 4 bases at J; junction bases unmatched: 6. Here the CDR3 DNA reads TGTGCCAGCAGCTTGGGGCAGGGGGTAGGAGAGACCCAGTACTTC. Protein: CASSLGQGVGETQYF.

The chain employs TRBV5-1 and TRBJ2-5, with TRBD1 matching over 11 bases. The DNA matches TRBJ2-7 better at its end, which makes the J call doubtful. Germline CDR1 SGHRS, CDR2 YFSETQ. The CDR3 runs to 17 residues. The CDR3 loop reads CASSASSSGTGGYEQYF. The DNA for the CDR3 is TGCGCCAGCAGCGCCTCCTCCTCCGGGACAGGGGGCTACGAGCAGTACTTC.

This chain joins TRBV7-9 and TRBJ2-2; weak D call: TRBD1 (6 bases). Germline lookup yields CDR1 SEHNR and CDR2 FQNEAQ (reference sequence). CDR3 length equals 15 residues. Trimming took off 5 bases at V and 4 bases at J, with 14 bases between the two ends. The CDR3 sequence is CASSPQGMSTGELFF. The CDR3 nucleotides are TGTGCCAGCAGCCCCCAGGGGATGAGCACCGGGGAGCTGTTTTTT. The full variable domain, in which reference TRBV7-9 and TRBJ2-2 provide the parts outside the CDR3, is DTGVSQNPRHKITKRGQNVTFRCDPISEHNRLYWYRQTLGQGPEFLTYFQNEAQLEKSRLLSDRFSAERPKGSFSTLEIQRTEQGDSAMYLCASSPQGMSTGELFFGEGSRLTVL.

V usage is TRBV7-3 and J usage is TRBJ1-1, with a tentative D call TRBD1 (6 bases). V lost 3 bases to trimming and J lost 4 bases, with 9 bases between them. The CDR3 contains 13 residues. In germline, CDR1 is SGHTA, CDR2 FQGTGA. The CDR3 spells CASSFGQSTEAFF. CDR3 DNA: TGTGCCAGCAGCTTCGGACAGTCCACTGAAGCTTTCTTT.

V and J are TRBV5-6 and TRBJ2-5; D is uncertain. The germline V and J ends were trimmed by 0 bases and 5 bases, with 11 bases remaining between them. Germline-derived CDR1 and CDR2 are SGHDT and YYEEEE. The CDR3 is made up of 14 amino acids. This CDR3 is CASSLASSRETQYF. As DNA, the CDR3 is TGTGCCAGCAGCTTGGCTTCCAGCAGGGAGACCCAGTACTTC.

The chain joins TRBV5-1 to TRBJ2-3, with 14 bases identical to TRBD2. Germline V gene data show CDR1 as SGHRS and CDR2 as YFSETQ. Trimming at V came to 0 bases and at J to 2 bases, leaving 5 bases not matched to a gene. The CDR3 sequence is 18 residues long. DNA of the CDR3: TGCGCCAGCAGCTTGGGCGGGACTAGCGGGGGATCCACAGATACGCAGTATTTT. Its protein product is CASSLGGTSGGSTDTQYF.

V is TRBV19 and J is TRBJ2-7; 7 bases align to TRBD2. The V and J ends lost 4 bases and 3 bases, in that order; junction bases with no gene match: 0. The CDR3 is made up of 12 amino acids. Looked up from germline, CDR1 is LNHDA and CDR2 is SQIVND (reference sequence). The DNA of the CDR3 is TGTGCCAGTAGTAGCGGGAGCTACGAGCAGTACTTC. Its protein product is CASSSGSYEQYF.

The CDR3 protein is CASSENIGARDEQFF. The DNA of the CDR3 is TGCGCCAGCAGTGAGAATATAGGGGCCAGAGATGAGCAGTTCTTC. The chain couples TRBV10-2 to TRBJ2-1; tentatively, D is TRBD1 (5 bases). Germline V lookup: CDR1 WSHSY, CDR2 SAAADI. The V end lost 2 bases, the J end lost 8 bases, and 16 bases lay between the germline ends. The CDR3 is 15 amino acids.

The rearrangement uses TRBV2 and TRBJ2-1, with 14 bases identical to TRBD2. V was pared by 9 bases and J by 9 bases, with 4 bases of the junction left unmatched. The V gene's germline CDR1 is SNHLY and CDR2 FYNNEI. The CDR3 contains 13 residues. CDR3 sequence: CASGLAGGFEQFF. The CDR3 nucleotides are TGTGCCAGTGGACTAGCGGGGGGCTTTGAGCAGTTCTTC.

The V call is TRBV6-5, the J call TRBJ2-7, with 9 bases identical to TRBD2. Unmatched junction bases numbered 5, after V lost 9 bases and J lost 2 bases. Germline loops: CDR1 MNHEY, CDR2 SVGAGI. The CDR3 has 13 residues. The CDR3 sequence: CASQREATYEQYF. Written as DNA, the CDR3 is TGTGCCAGTCAGCGGGAGGCTACCTACGAGCAGTACTTC.

The chain joins TRBV2 to TRBJ2-2, with 8 nucleotides matching TRBD2. This CDR3 has 15 amino acids. Germline assignment: CDR1 SNHLY and CDR2 FYNNEI. The ends lost 7 bases at V and 3 bases at J; junction bases unmatched: 7. CDR3 residues: CASKSGGLHTGELFF. The CDR3 DNA reads as TGTGCCAGCAAATCGGGGGGGTTGCACACCGGGGAGCTGTTTTTT.

This chain uses TRBV5-1 with TRBJ2-7; 8 positions match TRBD2. Trimming removed 0 bases from V and 3 bases from J; junction bases left unmatched: 5. The CDR3 totals 15 residues. Germline-derived CDR1 and CDR2 are SGHRS and YFSETQ. CDR3 residues: CASSLAPGGDYEQYF. CDR3 bases: TGCGCCAGCAGCTTGGCCCCCGGGGGGGACTACGAGCAGTACTTC.

V usage is TRBV9 and J usage is TRBJ1-4; 9 nucleotides match TRBD1. Looked up from germline, CDR1 is SGDLS and CDR2 is YYNGEE. The CDR3 sequence is 16 residues long. Germline trimming cut 3 bases from V and 3 bases from J; bases unmatched to any gene: 6. For the CDR3, the DNA is TGTGCCAGCAGCGCCAGACAGGGGGAAGCTAATGAAAAACTGTTTTTT. Protein: CASSARQGEANEKLFF. Together with reference TRBV9 and TRBJ1-4, the CDR3 gives the full variable domain: DSGVTQTPKHLITATGQRVTLRCSPRSGDLSVYWYQQSLDQGLQFLIQYYNGEERAKGNILERFSAQQFPDLHSELNLSSLELGDSALYFCASSARQGEANEKLFFGSGTQLSVL.

The rearrangement links TRBV4-2 to TRBJ2-1; TRBD2 aligns across 10 bases. This CDR3 is 17 amino acids long. J lost 4 bases, V lost 0 bases, and 6 bases had no gene match. Per the germline V gene, CDR1 is LGHNA and CDR2 is YNFKEQ. Here the CDR3 reads CASSQDSATSGYNEQFF. CDR3 bases: TGTGCCAGCAGCCAAGATTCCGCGACTAGCGGGTACAATGAGCAGTTCTTC.

J is TRBJ1-5 and V is TRBV6-5; no clear D. V lost 5 bases, J lost 5 bases, and 13 bases lay in between. The germline V gene has CDR1 MNHEY and CDR2 SVGAGI. The CDR3 sequence is 14 residues long. CDR3 loop: CASSAGFGDQPQHF. CDR3 DNA: TGTGCCAGCAGTGCGGGTTTTGGGGATCAGCCCCAGCATTTT.

This chain joins TRBV28 and TRBJ2-6; possible D gene TRBD1, 6 bases. This CDR3 has 16 residues. V dropped 4 bases and J dropped 2 bases, with 12 bases sitting between them. Germline V gives CDR1 MDHEN, CDR2 SYDVKM. CDR3 nucleotides: TGTGCCAGCAGTTCACAGGGTCGAACTGGGGCCAACGTCCTGACTTTC. This codes for CASSSQGRTGANVLTF.

The chain is built from TRBV4-3 and TRBJ2-3; 7 bases agree with TRBD1. V was clipped by 5 bases and J by 5 bases; unmatched bases: 10. The CDR3 covers 15 residues. CDR1 and CDR2 (germline): LGHNA, YSLEER. As DNA, the CDR3 is TGCGCCAGCAGCGTTGTAGGGGGCGCCAGAGATACGCAGTATTTT. Amino acids: CASSVVGGARDTQYF.

CDR3 in amino acids: CASSLGSGWEGYTF. The CDR3 DNA is TGTGCCAGCAGCTTGGGGTCAGGTTGGGAGGGCTACACCTTC. The chain combines TRBV5-5 with TRBJ1-2; no definite D call. The V gene's germline CDR1 is SGHKS and CDR2 YYEKEE (reference sequence). The CDR3 is 14 residues long. V was pared by 0 bases and J by 8 bases, with 14 bases between.

The chain links TRBV18 to TRBJ1-2; TRBD1 aligns across 7 bases. This CDR3 comprises 14 residues. Germline assignment: CDR1 KGHSH and CDR2 LQKENI. The trim removed 3 bases at V and 4 bases at J, leaving 5 bases unmatched. Written as DNA, the CDR3 is TGTGCCAGCTCACCCCCGGGACAGTTCTATGGCTACACCTTC. Its protein is CASSPPGQFYGYTF.

The chain carries TRBV19 and TRBJ1-1; 8 nucleotides agree with TRBD1. The length of the CDR3 is 14 residues. V shed 4 bases and J 8 bases; nucleotides not matched to a gene: 9. CDR1 is LNHDA, CDR2 SQIVND, per germline (reference sequence). The CDR3 loop is CASSTFGQGGEAFF. The CDR3 DNA reads TGTGCCAGTAGTACCTTTGGACAGGGAGGCGAAGCTTTCTTT.

The chain carries TRBV2 and TRBJ1-1; 9 bases match TRBD1. V gave up 2 bases and J gave up 3 bases; unmatched junction bases: 4. This CDR3 has 15 amino acids. Germline-derived CDR1 and CDR2 are SNHLY and FYNNEI. The DNA for the CDR3 is TGTGCCAGCAGTGAAAAACAGGGGGCTTACACTGAAGCTTTCTTT. Amino acids: CASSEKQGAYTEAFF.

The J gene is TRBJ2-7, the V gene TRBV5-1, with D possibly TRBD1 on 6 matching bases. CDR3 length: 15 residues. Germline loops: CDR1 SGHRS, CDR2 YFSETQ. V dropped 3 bases and J dropped 1 base, with 14 bases sitting between them. The CDR3 is CASSSGTHASYEQYF. DNA of the CDR3: TGCGCCAGCAGCTCCGGGACACATGCATCCTACGAGCAGTACTTC.

The V call is TRBV6-1, the J call TRBJ1-2; the D is unclear. Looked up from germline, CDR1 is MNHNS and CDR2 is SASEGT. The CDR3 is 14 amino acids. Trimming pared 0 bases from V and 2 bases from J, leaving 7 bases between. CDR3 protein: CASSEAGGNYGYTF. As DNA, the CDR3 is TGTGCCAGCAGTGAAGCAGGAGGGAACTATGGCTACACCTTC.

The chain links TRBV29-1 to TRBJ2-2; maybe TRBD1 (6 bases). The CDR3 is 16 amino acids. V shed 5 bases and J shed 7 bases, with 23 bases lying between them. The germline V gene encodes CDR1 SQVTM and CDR2 ANQGSEA. Here the CDR3 DNA reads TGCAGCGTTTTCATAGGGGGTAGTGGGTTAATCGGGGAGCTGTTTTTT. Translating it yields CSVFIGGSGLIGELFF.

The V and J genes are TRBV28 and TRBJ2-5; the match to TRBD2 covers 11 bases. The CDR3 has 15 residues. The germline V gene encodes CDR1 MDHEN and CDR2 SYDVKM. V lost 5 bases and J lost 7; bases outside the gene matches: 9. CDR3 in amino acids: CASSVTSGNVLTQYF. The CDR3 DNA is TGTGCCAGCAGTGTGACTAGCGGGAATGTCTTGACCCAGTACTTC.

Here the CDR3 reads CAWRDRVSGELFF. Here the CDR3 DNA reads TGTGCCTGGAGGGACAGGGTCTCCGGGGAGCTGTTTTTT. This chain links TRBV30 with TRBJ2-2; 8 bases map to TRBD1. After removal of 3 bases from V and 6 bases from J, the junction contained 3 bases not matched to a gene. This CDR3 has 13 amino acids. Germline loops: CDR1 GTSNPN, CDR2 SVGIG (reference sequence).

The V call is TRBV11-2, the J call TRBJ2-4, with 10 bases lining up with TRBD2. CDR1 SGHAT and CDR2 FQNNGV come from the germline V gene. V shed 2 bases, J shed 9 bases, and the junction held 7 bases outside the gene matches. This CDR3 has 15 amino acids. This CDR3 reads CASSLTGTSVSIQYF. In DNA form, the CDR3 reads TGTGCCAGCAGCTTAACCGGGACTAGCGTCAGCATTCAGTACTTC.